Presented here are 30 T cell receptor beta chains from one specimen sequenced in a study of shared clonotypes between healthy human individuals. CD45RO-negative, CCR7-selected cells formed the naive CD8 fraction, which excluded terminally differentiated effector memory CD45RA+ cells. This table comes from immunoSEQ multiplex PCR, and its TCRdb copy is limited to in-frame clones, with some not included. The sample records about 2.2 million clones, roughly 95% being singletons. Sequencing input: naive CD8+ T cells from PBMCs. The receptors were sampled from a young man in good health. Some clones in this sample may be carry-over from other donors' samples.

The chain combines TRBV7-6 with TRBJ1-2, with D perhaps matching TRBD1 (5 bases). Trimming left V 5 bases short and J 2 bases short, with 18 bases between. Germline CDR1 and CDR2: SGHVS and FNYEAQ. This CDR3 is 16 amino acids long. CDR3 sequence: CASSLLTEQHNYGYTF. In DNA form, the CDR3 reads TGTGCCAGCAGCCTCCTGACAGAGCAACACAACTATGGCTACACCTTC.

The rearrangement joins TRBV21-1 to TRBJ1-4. TRBV21-1 is assigned pseudogene status. The CDR3 has 17 residues. CDR3 in DNA: TGTGCCAGCAGCAAAGACCTGAGACAGCGGCCTAATGAAAAACTGTTTTTT. Its translation: CASSKDLRQRPNEKLFF.

The chain is built from TRBV29-1 and TRBJ2-7; perhaps D is TRBD1 or TRBD2 (5 bases each). V lost 6 bases, J lost 1 base, and 13 bases lay in between. The CDR3 sequence is 13 residues long. CDR1 is SQVTM, CDR2 ANQGSEA, per germline. CDR3 sequence (DNA): TGCAGCGTCGCATCGAGGGGATCCTACGAGCAGTACTTC. Protein product: CSVASRGSYEQYF.

In DNA, the CDR3 is TGTGCCAGCACCCTAAACACAGATACGCAGTATTTT. As protein: CASTLNTDTQYF. The rearrangement uses TRBV7-9 and TRBJ2-3; D not resolved. The CDR3 spans 12 residues. V lost 7 bases, J lost 2 bases, and 7 bases lay in between. The germline CDR1 and CDR2 sequences are SEHNR and FQNEAQ (reference sequence). Filled out from reference TRBV7-9 and TRBJ2-3, the complete variable domain reads DTGVSQNPRHKITKRGQNVTFRCDPISEHNRLYWYRQTLGQGPEFLTYFQNEAQLEKSRLLSDRFSAERPKGSFSTLEIQRTEQGDSAMYLCASTLNTDTQYFGPGTRLTVL.

The J gene is TRBJ2-7, the V gene TRBV7-8; no definite D call. The CDR3 totals 14 residues. V lost 2 bases and J lost 4, with 12 bases in between. The germline V gene encodes CDR1 SGHVS and CDR2 FQNEAQ. CDR3 coding DNA: TGTGCCAGCAGCTTAATGGGATGGAGATACGAGCAGTACTTC. Translation: CASSLMGWRYEQYF.

V usage is TRBV28 and J usage is TRBJ1-1; D call uncertain. Per germline, CDR1 MDHEN and CDR2 SYDVKM. The CDR3 length is 13 residues. The V gene lost 6 bases and the J gene lost 6 bases, with 14 bases spanning the gap. The CDR3 sequence is CASRPDGVAEAFF. The CDR3 DNA is TGTGCCAGCAGGCCAGACGGAGTCGCTGAAGCTTTCTTT.

The chain is built from TRBV7-2 and TRBJ2-7, with 7 nucleotides matching TRBD2. There are 17 residues in the CDR3. With V trimmed by 3 bases and J by 6 bases, 17 bases remained unmatched. Per the germline V gene, CDR1 is SGHTA and CDR2 is FQGNSA. CDR3 in amino acids: CASSLGRLAATSTEQYF. Here the CDR3 DNA reads TGTGCCAGCAGCTTGGGGCGACTAGCCGCAACATCAACCGAGCAGTACTTC.

This chain joins TRBV7-9 and TRBJ2-2, with 7 bases lining up with TRBD1. With V trimmed by 0 bases and J by 3 bases, 7 bases remained unmatched. Germline V gene data show CDR1 as SEHNR and CDR2 as FQNEAQ (reference sequence). The CDR3 spans 17 residues. DNA for the CDR3: TGTGCCAGCAGCTTAGCAGACAGGGTGGTTGACACCGGGGAGCTGTTTTTT. This sequence encodes CASSLADRVVDTGELFF.

DNA of the CDR3: TGCAGCGTTGAAGTAATAGGACTAGCGCGGAATGAGCAGTTCTTC. Translation gives CSVEVIGLARNEQFF. This rearrangement joins TRBV29-1 to TRBJ2-1; 9 bases align to TRBD2. Germline values: CDR1 SQVTM, CDR2 ANQGSEA. This CDR3 has 15 residues. The trim removed 1 base at V and 7 bases at J, leaving 8 bases unmatched.

V and J are TRBV7-6 and TRBJ1-1; 7 bases agree with TRBD1. The V gene end was trimmed by 2 bases and the J gene end by 3 bases; junction bases not matched to a gene: 18. Germline CDR1 SGHVS, CDR2 FNYEAQ. The CDR3 covers 19 residues. This CDR3 is CASSLRGRADRFIDTEAFF. The DNA for the CDR3 is TGTGCCAGCAGCTTAAGGGGGCGGGCAGACCGGTTCATAGACACTGAAGCTTTCTTT.

The chain's CDR3 is CASSPRVSMNTEAFF. The CDR3 DNA follows: TGTGCCAGCAGCCCCCGAGTCAGCATGAACACTGAAGCTTTCTTT. This rearrangement joins TRBV7-9 to TRBJ1-1; D remains ambiguous. The germline V and J ends were trimmed by 5 bases and 0 bases, with 13 bases remaining between them. The CDR3 is 15 amino acids. CDR1 is SEHNR and CDR2 is FQNEAQ in the germline V gene (reference sequence).

This clone was seen once. The rearrangement joins TRBV19 to TRBJ2-1; TRBD1 aligns across 7 bases. J was trimmed by 5 bases and V by 4 bases; bases with no gene match: 11. The CDR3 is made up of 16 amino acids. Germline-derived CDR1 and CDR2 are LNHDA and SQIVND (reference sequence). Here the CDR3 reads CASSKMADRRNNEQFF. CDR3 sequence (DNA): TGTGCCAGTAGTAAAATGGCGGACAGGCGGAACAATGAGCAGTTCTTC.

This clone appeared once. The chain links TRBV6-4 to TRBJ2-3, with unresolved D. CDR1 is MRHNA, CDR2 SNTAGT, per germline. CDR3 length: 12 residues. V was pared by 11 bases and J by 3 bases, with 12 bases between. Here the CDR3 reads CAPTTLTDTQYF. Here the CDR3 DNA reads TGTGCCCCAACCACTTTAACAGATACGCAGTATTTT.

This chain links TRBV29-1 with TRBJ2-5; D gene unclear. There are 10 residues in the CDR3. Trimming took 7 bases from V and 7 from J, leaving 10 bases between them. CDR1 SQVTM and CDR2 ANQGSEA come from the germline V gene. The DNA of the CDR3 is TGCAGCGGCCTATCGGGGACCCAGTACTTC. It yields the protein CSGLSGTQYF.

V and J are TRBV9 and TRBJ2-5; maybe TRBD1 (6 bases). The CDR3 length is 16 residues. Trimming stripped 3 bases from V and 2 bases from J, with 17 bases between. Germline-derived CDR1 and CDR2 are SGDLS and YYNGEE. The CDR3 protein is CASSGQETSWQETQYF. For the CDR3, the DNA is TGTGCCAGCAGCGGACAGGAGACGTCGTGGCAAGAGACCCAGTACTTC.

The V and J genes are TRBV7-9 and TRBJ2-1, with D unclear. This CDR3 spans 12 amino acids. Trimming cost V 3 bases and J 8 bases, with 8 bases left between them. Germline CDR1 reads SEHNR; CDR2 reads FQNEAQ (reference sequence). The CDR3 loop reads CASSFLRYEQFF. CDR3 DNA: TGTGCCAGCAGCTTTTTACGTTATGAGCAGTTCTTC. Complete variable domain (other parts from reference TRBV7-9 and TRBJ2-1): DTGVSQNPRHKITKRGQNVTFRCDPISEHNRLYWYRQTLGQGPEFLTYFQNEAQLEKSRLLSDRFSAERPKGSFSTLEIQRTEQGDSAMYLCASSFLRYEQFFGPGTRLTVL.

V and J are TRBV27 and TRBJ2-7, with 8 bases lining up with TRBD2. Germline loops: CDR1 MNHEY, CDR2 SMNVEV (reference sequence). CDR3 length equals 15 residues. Losses at the gene ends were 0 bases for V and 5 bases for J; bases not matched to a gene: 6. CDR3 sequence reads: CASSLSGTSGHEQYF. DNA of the CDR3: TGTGCCAGCAGTTTATCGGGGACTAGTGGCCACGAGCAGTACTTC.

Concerning this clone: This sample also contains other DNA sequences that code for the same CDR3. V usage is TRBV19 and J usage is TRBJ2-3, with 8 bases fitting TRBD2. Per the germline V gene, CDR1 is LNHDA and CDR2 is SQIVND (reference sequence). The CDR3 is made up of 15 amino acids. V trimming: 5 bases; J trimming: 0 bases; junction bases outside the gene matches: 4. This CDR3 reads CASSPLAGSTDTQYF. For the CDR3, the DNA is TGTGCCAGTAGTCCGCTAGCGGGTAGCACAGATACGCAGTATTTT.

The chain links TRBV27 to TRBJ1-1; D gene uncertain. Germline CDR1 reads MNHEY; CDR2 reads SMNVEV (reference sequence). The CDR3 has 12 residues. V was pared by 5 bases and J by 11 bases, with 15 bases between. The CDR3 loop is CASSGNLGEAFF. The CDR3, as DNA: TGTGCCAGCAGTGGTAACCTTGGCGAGGCTTTCTTT.

The rearrangement uses TRBV5-1 and TRBJ2-5; D could derive from TRBD1 or TRBD2 (5 bases each). The germline gives CDR1 SGHRS, CDR2 YFSETQ. The CDR3 sequence is 17 residues long. V shed 3 bases and J shed 4 bases, with 22 bases lying between them. CDR3 in amino acids: CASSWGAAGTLSETQYF. As DNA, the CDR3 is TGCGCCAGCAGCTGGGGAGCCGCCGGGACCCTGTCAGAGACCCAGTACTTC. Filled out from reference TRBV5-1 and TRBJ2-5, the complete variable domain reads KAGVTQTPRYLIKTRGQQVTLSCSPISGHRSVSWYQQTPGQGLQFLFEYFSETQRNKGNFPGRFSGRQFSNSRSEMNVSTLELGDSALYLCASSWGAAGTLSETQYFGPGTRLLVL.

Regarding this clone: A junction boundary mismatches the germline segment, possibly from a read error. The chain is built from TRBV27 and TRBJ2-7; no clear D gene. CDR1 and CDR2 from the germline V gene are MNHEY and SMNVEV (reference sequence). CDR3 size: 14 residues. In nucleotides, the CDR3 is TGTGCCAGCAGTACCCTGCTCCCAGGTTCCCCACATCACTTC. This translates into CASSTLLPGSPHHF.

The rearrangement joins TRBV28 to TRBJ2-7; 7 bases match TRBD1. V lost 4 bases to trimming and J lost 6 bases; unmatched junction nucleotides: 3. The CDR3 covers 12 residues. The germline V gene has CDR1 MDHEN and CDR2 SYDVKM. CDR3 in DNA: TGTGCCAGCAGTTCAAACAGGGGCGAGCAGTACTTC. Translating it yields CASSSNRGEQYF.

This clone was seen just once. This sequence joins TRBV7-3 and TRBJ2-1; D unclear. The CDR3 length is 13 residues. Germline loops: CDR1 SGHTA, CDR2 FQGTGA. The V gene lost 0 bases and the J gene lost 9 bases, with 9 bases spanning the gap. DNA for the CDR3: TGTGCCAGCAGCTTAACGAGGTCCAGTGAGCAGTTCTTC. Residues: CASSLTRSSEQFF.

The sample holds a few counts of this clone. This chain uses TRBV12-5 with TRBJ2-2; D remains unclear. The CDR3 is made up of 15 amino acids. Per germline, CDR1 LGHNT and CDR2 FRNRAP. Trimming took 0 bases from V and 1 from J, leaving 6 bases between them. Here the CDR3 DNA reads TGTGCTAGTGGTTTGGTGCCAGGGAACACCGGGGAGCTGTTTTTT. This sequence encodes CASGLVPGNTGELFF.

This clone has only one observation. The gene calls are TRBV19 and TRBJ1-5; D is uncertain. The V end was cut by 2 bases, the J end by 2 bases, with 10 bases between. Germline CDR1 is LNHDA and CDR2 is SQIVND (reference sequence). This CDR3 spans 15 amino acids. The CDR3 sequence is CASSINSAGNQPQHF. The CDR3, as DNA: TGTGCCAGTAGTATAAACAGTGCCGGCAATCAGCCCCAGCATTTT.

V and J are TRBV5-1 and TRBJ2-7; D call uncertain. CDR1 is SGHRS, CDR2 YFSETQ, per germline. Trimming pared 5 bases from V and 4 bases from J, leaving 13 bases between. The CDR3 is 13 amino acids. The CDR3 nucleotides are TGCGCCAGCAGGTCTCGCAGTGGTTACGAGCAGTACTTC. Translated: CASRSRSGYEQYF. Combining the CDR3 with reference TRBV5-1 and TRBJ2-7 gives the whole variable domain KAGVTQTPRYLIKTRGQQVTLSCSPISGHRSVSWYQQTPGQGLQFLFEYFSETQRNKGNFPGRFSGRQFSNSRSEMNVSTLELGDSALYLCASRSRSGYEQYFGPGTRLTVT.

The chain carries TRBV11-1 and TRBJ2-5, with a weak D call TRBD2 (5 bases). The V end lost 3 bases, the J end lost 8 bases, and 13 bases lay between the germline ends. The CDR3 extends over 13 amino acids. The V gene's germline CDR1 is SGHAT and CDR2 FQDESV (reference sequence). The CDR3 DNA is TGTGCCAGCAGCTTCGACTACCCAGAAACCCAGTACTTC. Its protein product is CASSFDYPETQYF.

The J gene is TRBJ1-5, the V gene TRBV27, with 9 bases aligning to TRBD1. Germline assignment: CDR1 MNHEY and CDR2 SMNVEV (reference sequence). This CDR3 has 16 amino acids. J gave up 3 bases and V 3 bases, and 6 bases lay outside the gene matches. In nucleotides, the CDR3 is TGTGCCAGCAGTTTCTATGGGACAGGGACCAATCAGCCCCAGCATTTT. Translation: CASSFYGTGTNQPQHF.

The chain links TRBV5-5 to TRBJ2-7; possibly TRBD1 or TRBD2 for D (7 bases each). The germline V gene encodes CDR1 SGHKS and CDR2 YYEKEE (reference sequence). Trimming left V 3 bases short and J 4 bases short, with 26 bases between. The length of the CDR3 is 18 residues. The CDR3 DNA is TGTGCCAGCAGCTGGGCCTGGCAGGGGGGGACTTTACCTTACGAGCAGTACTTC. Protein: CASSWAWQGGTLPYEQYF.

The chain carries TRBV10-1 and TRBJ1-2; 12 bases line up with TRBD1. CDR1 and CDR2 (germline): WNHNN, SYGVQD (reference sequence). V lost 0 bases, J lost 5 bases, and 4 bases stayed unmatched. This CDR3 has 16 residues. CDR3 residues: CASSESGQGAGYGYTF. In DNA form, the CDR3 reads TGCGCCAGCAGTGAGTCGGGACAGGGGGCAGGATATGGCTACACCTTC.